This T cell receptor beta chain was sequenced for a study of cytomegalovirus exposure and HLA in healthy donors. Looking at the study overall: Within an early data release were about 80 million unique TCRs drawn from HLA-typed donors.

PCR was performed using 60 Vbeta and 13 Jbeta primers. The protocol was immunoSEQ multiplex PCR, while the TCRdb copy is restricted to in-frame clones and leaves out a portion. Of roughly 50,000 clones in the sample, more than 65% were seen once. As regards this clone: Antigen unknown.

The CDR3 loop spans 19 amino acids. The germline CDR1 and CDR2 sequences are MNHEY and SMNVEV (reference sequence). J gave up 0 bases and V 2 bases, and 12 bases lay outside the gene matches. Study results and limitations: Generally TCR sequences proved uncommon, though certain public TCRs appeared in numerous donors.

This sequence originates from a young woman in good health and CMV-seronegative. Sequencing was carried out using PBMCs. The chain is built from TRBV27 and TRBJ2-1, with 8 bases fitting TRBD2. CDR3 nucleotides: TGTGCCAGCAGTTTAAAGTCGGCTAGCGGGTCCCTCTCCTACAATGAGCAGTTCTTC. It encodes CASSLKSASGSLSYNEQFF.